This record covers a single T cell receptor beta chain. The target antigen is unknown. The table came from immunoSEQ multiplex PCR; TCRdb's copy has only in-frame clones and leaves some out. The sample has roughly 82,000 clones, roughly 87% seen once. The sample is drawn from a study of siplizumab effects on memory and regulatory T cells. The study, taken as a whole, reports: About 80-97% of proliferating CD4+ or CD8+ clones had no assignable naive or memory phenotype. Suppressive capability of dividing Tregs from siplizumab cultures went unverified. Memory T cells appeared less diverse than naive cells, which seemed to contribute substantially to alloresponse.

The CDR3 consists of 12 residues. CDR1 and CDR2 from the germline V gene are MDHEN and SYDVKM. Trimming shortened V by 8 bases and J by 5 bases, and 13 bases separated the two germline ends. The chain uses TRBV28 and TRBJ2-7; D is unresolved. The clonotype was recovered from a human donor in good health. Sequenced: Tregs sorted from blood. The CDR3 here is CASGRGVDEQYF. CDR3 sequence (DNA): TGTGCCAGCGGAAGAGGCGTTGACGAGCAGTACTTC.